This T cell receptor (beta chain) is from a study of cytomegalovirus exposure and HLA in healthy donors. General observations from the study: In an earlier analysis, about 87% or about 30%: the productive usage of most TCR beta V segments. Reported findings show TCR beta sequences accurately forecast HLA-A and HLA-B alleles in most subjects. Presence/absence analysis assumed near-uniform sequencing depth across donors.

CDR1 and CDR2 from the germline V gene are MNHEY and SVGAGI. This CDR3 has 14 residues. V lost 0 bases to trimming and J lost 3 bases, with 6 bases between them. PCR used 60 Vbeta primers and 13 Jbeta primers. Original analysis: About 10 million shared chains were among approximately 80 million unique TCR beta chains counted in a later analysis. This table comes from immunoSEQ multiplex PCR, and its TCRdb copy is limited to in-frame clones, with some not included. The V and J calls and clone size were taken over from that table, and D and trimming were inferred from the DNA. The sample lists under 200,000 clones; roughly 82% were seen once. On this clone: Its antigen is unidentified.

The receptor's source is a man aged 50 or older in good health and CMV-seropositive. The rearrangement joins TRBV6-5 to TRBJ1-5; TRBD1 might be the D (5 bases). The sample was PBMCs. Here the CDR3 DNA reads TGTGCCAGCAGTTACTCAGGGGCCAATCAGCCCCAGCATTTT. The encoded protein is CASSYSGANQPQHF.